A selection of T cell receptor beta chains follows, all from one sample in a study of blood T cell repertoires in COVID-19. Measured with immunoSEQ multiplex PCR; TCRdb has only the in-frame clones, and not every one. Here the sample spans roughly 160,000 clones, roughly 91% being singletons. The source material was peripheral blood. Receptor source: a man in his fifties or sixties who had recovered from COVID-19. Each CDR3 is given with its conserved first and last residue. D genes are given only for firm matches. The listing skips clone size in some rows; elsewhere it reads once, few, many or a size class.

DNA,CDR3,V,D,size,J
TGCAGTGCTAGGACAGCCTATGGCTACACCTTC,CSARTAYGYTF,TRBV20-1,NA,NA,TRBJ1-2
TGTGCCAGCAGTGAGAGAGGACAAACAGATACGCAGTATTTT,CASSERGQTDTQYF,TRBV6-4,NA,NA,TRBJ2-3
TGTGCCAGTAGTACTACACCGAGACCGGGGGATCAGCCCCAGCATTTT,CASSTTPRPGDQPQHF,TRBV19,NA,NA,TRBJ1-5
TGTGCCATCAGTTCACTGGACAGGGAAGGGGGCAATCAGCCCCAGCATTTT,CAISSLDREGGNQPQHF,TRBV10-3,TRBD1,NA,TRBJ1-5
TGTGCCAGCAGCCTCAGGGGAACCGACGAGCAGTACTTC,CASSLRGTDEQYF,TRBV7-7,NA,NA,TRBJ2-7
TGTGCCAGCAGTTTTAATGGAGTTTCGGATGGAGAGACCCAGTACTTC,CASSFNGVSDGETQYF,TRBV27,NA,NA,TRBJ2-5
TGTGCCAGCCGTGTCGGCAATCAGCCCCAGCATTTT,CASRVGNQPQHF,TRBV25-1,NA,NA,TRBJ1-5
TGTGCCAGCAGTATTGGGGTGGGACAGGCGATTAATTCACCCCTCCACTTT,CASSIGVGQAINSPLHF,TRBV27,TRBD1,NA,TRBJ1-6
TGTGCCAGTAGTGTAGGGACAGGGGGAAGAAGCAATCAGCCCCAGCATTTT,CASSVGTGGRSNQPQHF,TRBV19,TRBD1,NA,TRBJ1-5
TGTGCCAGCAGCTTAACGAACAGGGGGCCCCCGAGCTCTGGGGCCAACGTCCTGACTTTC,CASSLTNRGPPSSGANVLTF,TRBV7-3,TRBD1,NA,TRBJ2-6
TGTGCCATCAGTGATTTTGAGGGCAGCGGTGGCGGCTACACCTTC,CAISDFEGSGGGYTF,TRBV10-3,NA,NA,TRBJ1-2
TGTGCCAGCCTAGCGGGGGGGCTAGGGGCCAACGTCCTGACTTTC,CASLAGGLGANVLTF,TRBV6-6,TRBD2,NA,TRBJ2-6
TGTGCCAGCAGCTTAACGAGCGAGCAGTACTTC,CASSLTSEQYF,TRBV7-9,NA,NA,TRBJ2-7
TGTGCCAGTAAAGGACAGGAAGTTTATGGCTACACCTTC,CASKGQEVYGYTF,TRBV10-3,TRBD1,NA,TRBJ1-2
TGTGCCAGCAGACGACGGAGGTCGGGCACTGAAGCTTTCTTT,CASRRRRSGTEAFF,TRBV5-6,NA,NA,TRBJ1-1
TGTGCCAGCAGCGTGGGGGGGGCTGGAAACACCATATATTTT,CASSVGGAGNTIYF,TRBV9,NA,once,TRBJ1-3
TGTGCCAGCAGTGGGGGACTTCCTGCTGTAGCGGGGCCCTACGAGCAGTACTTC,CASSGGLPAVAGPYEQYF,TRBV2,TRBD2,NA,TRBJ2-7
TGTGCCAGCAGCTTAGAACGGGGGATGAACACTGAAGCTTTCTTT,CASSLERGMNTEAFF,TRBV11-2,NA,NA,TRBJ1-1
TGTGCCAGCAGTTCACTATCTAGCACAGATACGCAGTATTTT,CASSSLSSTDTQYF,TRBV6-2/TRBV6-3,NA,NA,TRBJ2-3
TGTGCCAGCAGCCCAACAGGGGTCGGCACAGATACGCAGTATTTT,CASSPTGVGTDTQYF,TRBV7-3,TRBD1,NA,TRBJ2-3
TGCAGCGCCACCGACAGGGGATACTATGGCTACACCTTC,CSATDRGYYGYTF,TRBV29-1,TRBD1,NA,TRBJ1-2
TGTGCCAGCAGCTTAGCCCAGGGGAACTATGGCTACACCTTC,CASSLAQGNYGYTF,TRBV7-2,NA,NA,TRBJ1-2
TGTGCCAGCAGCTCTGGACAAAACACTGAAGCTTTCTTT,CASSSGQNTEAFF,TRBV7-3,NA,NA,TRBJ1-1
TGTGCCAGCAGCTTAGACAGGAGAGAGACCCAGTACTTC,CASSLDRRETQYF,TRBV7-2,NA,NA,TRBJ2-5
TGTGCCAGTAGTATAGGCGGCAGGGGGAACACTGAAGCTTTCTTT,CASSIGGRGNTEAFF,TRBV19,NA,once,TRBJ1-1
TGTGCCAGCCTGGTGGGCAGGGGGATCACTGAAGCTTTCTTT,CASLVGRGITEAFF,TRBV28,TRBD1,NA,TRBJ1-1
TGTGCCAGCAGCCGACTCAACAGCGGGGGGTTAAATGAAAAACTGTTTTTT,CASSRLNSGGLNEKLFF,TRBV6-6,NA,NA,TRBJ1-4
TGTGCCAGCAGTTCAGGGGTGGAGCAGTACTTC,CASSSGVEQYF,TRBV11-3,NA,NA,TRBJ2-7
TGTGCCAGCAGCCTGAATCGGGGCACAGATACGCAGTATTTT,CASSLNRGTDTQYF,TRBV7-3,NA,NA,TRBJ2-3